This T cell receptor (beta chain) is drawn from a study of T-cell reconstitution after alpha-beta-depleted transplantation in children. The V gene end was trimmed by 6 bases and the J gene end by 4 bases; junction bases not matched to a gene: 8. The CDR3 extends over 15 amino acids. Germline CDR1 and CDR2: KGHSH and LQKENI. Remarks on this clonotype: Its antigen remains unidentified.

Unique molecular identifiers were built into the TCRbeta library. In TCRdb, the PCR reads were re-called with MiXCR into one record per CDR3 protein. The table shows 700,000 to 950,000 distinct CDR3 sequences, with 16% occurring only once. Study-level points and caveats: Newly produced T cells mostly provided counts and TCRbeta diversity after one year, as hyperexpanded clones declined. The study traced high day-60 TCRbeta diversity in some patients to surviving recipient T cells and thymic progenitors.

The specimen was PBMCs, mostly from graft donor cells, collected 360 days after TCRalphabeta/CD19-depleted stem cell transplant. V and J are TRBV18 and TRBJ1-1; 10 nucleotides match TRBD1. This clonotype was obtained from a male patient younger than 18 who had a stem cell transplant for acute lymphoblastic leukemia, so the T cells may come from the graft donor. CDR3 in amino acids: CASSPGQGGLTEAFF. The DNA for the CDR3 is TGTGCCAGCTCCCCCGGACAGGGGGGCCTCACTGAAGCTTTCTTT. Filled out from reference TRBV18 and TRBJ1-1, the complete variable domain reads NAGVMQNPRHLVRRRGQEARLRCSPMKGHSHVYWYRQLPEEGLKFMVYLQKENIIDESGMPKERFSAEFPKEGPSILRIQQVVRGDSAAYFCASSPGQGGLTEAFFGQGTRLTVV.